This passage covers 21 T cell receptor beta chains from one sample sequenced in a study of cytomegalovirus exposure and HLA in healthy donors (dated by TCRdb to about 2017). Libraries were made using the immunoSEQ multiplex PCR assay. In TCRdb, the immuneACCESS table is reduced to in-frame sequences with V and J assigned. These tables do not hold every clone; where another copy was compared, an unresolved V gene accounts for under half, and the others remain unexplained. A total of more than 45,000 clones appear in this sample, roughly 89% of them only once. The ten largest clones represent 15% of the sample. The specimen was PBMCs. The receptors were sampled from a woman under 30 in good health and CMV-seronegative.

CDR3 DNA sequence: TGTGCCAGCAGTCCGAGGCAGGGCTTGGGAGATACGCAGTATTTT. Protein: CASSPRQGLGDTQYF. The rearrangement joins TRBV27 to TRBJ2-3; D perhaps matches TRBD1 (5 bases). Trimming stripped 5 bases from V and 5 bases from J, with 17 bases between. The CDR3 loop spans 15 amino acids. Germline loops: CDR1 MNHEY, CDR2 SMNVEV (reference sequence).

The chain employs TRBV14 and TRBJ2-3, with D maybe TRBD2 (6 bases). Trimming removed 5 bases from V and 0 bases from J, with 9 bases in between. Germline values: CDR1 SGHDN, CDR2 FVKESK. The CDR3 extends over 14 amino acids. CDR3 region: CASSGAGSTDTQYF. CDR3 coding DNA: TGTGCCAGCAGCGGGGCGGGGAGCACAGATACGCAGTATTTT. Drawing the rest from reference TRBV14 and TRBJ2-3, the complete variable domain is EAGVTQFPSHSVIEKGQTVTLRCDPISGHDNLYWYRRVMGKEIKFLLHFVKESKQDESGMPNNRFLAERTGGTYSTLKVQPAELEDSGVYFCASSGAGSTDTQYFGPGTRLTVL.

The rearrangement joins TRBV7-3 to TRBJ2-1, with 7 nucleotides matching TRBD2. Germline CDR1 reads SGHTA; CDR2 reads FQGTGA. Losses at the gene ends were 6 bases for V and 2 bases for J; bases not matched to a gene: 7. This CDR3 contains 15 residues. The CDR3 loop reads CASRPGAGAYNEQFF. For the CDR3, the DNA is TGTGCCAGCAGACCTGGGGCGGGAGCCTACAATGAGCAGTTCTTC.

The chain recombines TRBV4-1 with TRBJ1-2; 10 bases match TRBD1. Germline assignment: CDR1 MGHRA and CDR2 YSYEKL. J lost 2 bases, V lost 0 bases, and 3 bases had no gene match. The CDR3 runs to 16 residues. The CDR3 coding sequence is TGCGCCAGCAGCCAAGATTTGGGACAGGGGAACTATGGCTACACCTTC. This encodes CASSQDLGQGNYGYTF.

This chain links TRBV5-5 with TRBJ2-3, with D tentatively TRBD2 (5 bases). Germline CDR1 is SGHKS and CDR2 is YYEKEE (reference sequence). The CDR3 length is 12 residues. V lost 6 bases and J lost 2, with 7 bases in between. CDR3 nucleotides: TGTGCCAGCACGGGAAACACAGATACGCAGTATTTT. Translation: CASTGNTDTQYF.

As for this clone: The identical CDR3 is also encoded by other nucleotide sequences in the sample. The chain is built from TRBV5-1 and TRBJ1-4, with D possibly being TRBD1 (6 bases). This CDR3 region has 16 residues. Per germline, CDR1 SGHRS and CDR2 YFSETQ. Deletions cut 0 bases from V and 5 bases from J, with 14 bases between. CDR3 region: CASSLGWGQGNEKLFF. CDR3 DNA: TGCGCCAGCAGCTTGGGATGGGGCCAGGGGAATGAAAAACTGTTTTTT. The whole variable domain, filled in from reference TRBV5-1 and TRBJ1-4, reads KAGVTQTPRYLIKTRGQQVTLSCSPISGHRSVSWYQQTPGQGLQFLFEYFSETQRNKGNFPGRFSGRQFSNSRSEMNVSTLELGDSALYLCASSLGWGQGNEKLFFGSGTQLSVL.

CDR3 in DNA: TGTGCCAGCAGCTTAATGTCGGGAGCCTACAATGAGCAGTTCTTC. It codes for CASSLMSGAYNEQFF. The V gene is TRBV7-2, the J gene TRBJ2-1; tentatively, D is TRBD2 (6 bases). Germline CDR1 is SGHTA and CDR2 is FQGNSA. This CDR3 contains 15 residues. V was shortened by 2 bases and J by 2 bases, with 10 bases between the two germline ends.

This clone came up once. The chain joins TRBV30 to TRBJ1-5, with D possibly being TRBD1 (5 bases). V was shortened by 2 bases and J by 5 bases, with 10 bases between the two germline ends. The CDR3 consists of 13 residues. Germline CDR1 GTSNPN, CDR2 SVGIG (reference sequence). The CDR3 is CAWSSTGDQPQHF. The CDR3 DNA reads TGTGCCTGGAGTTCAACAGGCGATCAGCCCCAGCATTTT.

The V gene is TRBV5-6, the J gene TRBJ2-2; D is uncertain. Trimming cost V 4 bases and J 2 bases, with 15 bases left between them. The CDR3 loop spans 16 amino acids. Germline V gives CDR1 SGHDT, CDR2 YYEEEE. CDR3 nucleotides: TGTGCCAGCAGCCCGGGTTATAACCCCAACACCGGGGAGCTGTTTTTT. Residues: CASSPGYNPNTGELFF.

The sample holds one count of this clone. The chain has TRBV5-4 and TRBJ2-7; D gene uncertain. CDR3 length: 13 residues. Germline loops: CDR1 SGHNT, CDR2 YYREEE (reference sequence). The V end was cut by 0 bases, the J end by 3 bases, with 7 bases between. CDR3 residues: CASSLDFIYEQYF. CDR3 bases: TGTGCCAGCAGCTTGGACTTTATCTACGAGCAGTACTTC.

The chain carries TRBV5-1 and TRBJ2-1, with 11 nucleotides matching TRBD2. CDR1 and CDR2 (germline): SGHRS, YFSETQ. The CDR3 runs to 15 residues. Trimming cost V 1 base and J 5 bases; bases outside gene matches: 2. The CDR3 sequence is CASSLQLAGDNEQFF. The CDR3 bases are TGCGCCAGCAGCTTGCAACTAGCGGGGGACAATGAGCAGTTCTTC.

CDR3 coding DNA: TGCGCCAGCAGCCAAGGACTAGCGGGAGTCCGGAATGAGCAGTTCTTC. Amino acids: CASSQGLAGVRNEQFF. This chain joins TRBV4-1 and TRBJ2-1; 12 bases are shared with TRBD2. The CDR3 loop spans 16 amino acids. Unmatched junction bases numbered 5, after V lost 1 base and J lost 7 bases. CDR1 is MGHRA and CDR2 is YSYEKL in the germline V gene.

V usage is TRBV2 and J usage is TRBJ1-2; tentative D call: TRBD1 (5 bases). Trimming pared 8 bases from V and 6 bases from J, leaving 16 bases between. Germline CDR1 is SNHLY and CDR2 is FYNNEI. CDR3 length equals 13 residues. The CDR3 DNA is TGTGCCAGCCCCTGGTTACGGGGGAATGGCTACACCTTC. Translated: CASPWLRGNGYTF. The whole variable domain, filled in from reference TRBV2 and TRBJ1-2, reads EPEVTQTPSHQVTQMGQEVILRCVPISNHLYFYWYRQILGQKVEFLVSFYNNEISEKSEIFDDQFSVERPDGSNFTLKIRSTKLEDSAMYFCASPWLRGNGYTFGSGTRLTVV.

This rearrangement joins TRBV28 to TRBJ2-1; D is possibly TRBD1 (7 bases). V gave up 4 bases and J gave up 6 bases, with 13 bases separating them. The CDR3 has 14 residues. CDR1 is MDHEN and CDR2 is SYDVKM in the germline V gene. The CDR3 DNA sequence: TGTGCCAGCAGTTGGGGGCAGGGGGGCAATGAGCAGTTCTTC. This codes for CASSWGQGGNEQFF.

This clone was recorded a few times. The gene calls are TRBV25-1 and TRBJ1-1; weak D call: TRBD1 (5 bases). CDR1 and CDR2 (germline): MGHDK, SYGVNS. The CDR3 covers 13 residues. The ends were cut back, 1 base at V and 4 bases at J, with 7 bases in the middle. The CDR3, as DNA: TGTGCCAGCAGTGAATGGGGCAGCACTGAAGCTTTCTTT. Encoded protein: CASSEWGSTEAFF.

The chain recombines TRBV5-1 with TRBJ2-7; 10 positions match TRBD1. The CDR3 runs 15 residues. The germline V gene has CDR1 SGHRS and CDR2 YFSETQ. The V gene end was trimmed by 3 bases and the J gene end by 5 bases; junction bases not matched to a gene: 8. In nucleotides, the CDR3 is TGCGCCAGCAGCTGGGGACCGGGACAGGGGAACGAGCAGTACTTC. Protein sequence: CASSWGPGQGNEQYF.

V and J are TRBV7-9 and TRBJ2-1, with TRBD1 matching over 9 bases. The CDR3 loop spans 14 amino acids. Germline assignment: CDR1 SEHNR and CDR2 FQNEAQ (reference sequence). V was clipped by 1 base and J by 9 bases; unmatched bases: 4. The CDR3 region is CASSLGQGVVEQFF. The CDR3 nucleotides read TGTGCCAGCAGCTTAGGACAGGGGGTTGTTGAGCAGTTCTTC.

This sequence joins TRBV6-6 and TRBJ2-3; the match to TRBD1 covers 9 bases. The V gene's germline CDR1 is MNHNY and CDR2 SVGAGI (reference sequence). V lost 2 bases and J lost 4; bases outside the gene matches: 4. The CDR3 is made up of 15 amino acids. In DNA form, the CDR3 reads TGTGCCAGCAGTTACCTGGACAGGGGAGCAGATACGCAGTATTTT. It codes for CASSYLDRGADTQYF.

V and J are TRBV4-2 and TRBJ2-1; 7 bases agree with TRBD1. J gave up 2 bases and V 1 base, and 8 bases lay outside the gene matches. The CDR3 runs to 17 residues. In germline, CDR1 is LGHNA, CDR2 YNFKEQ. CDR3 loop: CASSQGLAQGAYNEQFF. CDR3 DNA sequence: TGTGCCAGCAGCCAAGGTCTGGCCCAGGGGGCCTACAATGAGCAGTTCTTC.

The chain employs TRBV7-2 and TRBJ2-1; TRBD2 matches 9 bases. Germline loops: CDR1 SGHTA, CDR2 FQGNSA. The length of the CDR3 is 14 residues. V lost 4 bases, J lost 9 bases, and 7 bases stayed unmatched. CDR3 loop: CASSSGTSNGEQFF. In DNA form, the CDR3 reads TGTGCCAGCAGCTCCGGGACTAGCAATGGTGAGCAGTTCTTC. The entire variable domain, with the rest obtained from reference TRBV7-2 and TRBJ2-1, is as follows: GAGVSQSPSNKVTEKGKDVELRCDPISGHTALYWYRQSLGQGLEFLIYFQGNSAPDKSGLPSDRFSAERTGGSVSTLTIQRTQQEDSAVYLCASSSGTSNGEQFFGPGTRLTVL.

A word on this clone: An end of the junction differs from the germline gene, which may be a read error. The chain is built from TRBV11-3 and TRBJ2-7; a weak D match, TRBD1 (6 bases). Per germline, CDR1 SGHNT and CDR2 YENEEA. The CDR3 sequence is 14 residues long. In DNA, the CDR3 is TGTGCCAGCAGCCCCCTTGGGGGCTCCAACGAGCAGTACTTC. Protein product: CASSPLGGSNEQYF.